Below are 25 T cell receptor beta chains sequenced from a single sample in a study of blood T cells in healthy people across ages. It was with a sample-barcoded 5' primer and a J-beta primer mix that a second PCR of roughly 7 to 12 cycles was run. TCRdb reprocessed the 5' RACE reads with MiXCR, giving one entry per CDR3 protein. Counted here are over a million distinct CDR3 sequences, 45% occurring once; the ten biggest clones make up about 20%. Input material: blood. The receptors were gathered from a woman aged 55-69 years in good health.

V is TRBV25-1 and J is TRBJ1-1; perhaps TRBD1 as D (5 bases). The CDR3 length is 12 residues. Trimming pared 6 bases from V and 4 bases from J, leaving 9 bases between. In germline, CDR1 is MGHDK, CDR2 SYGVNS. The CDR3 here is CASREGPTEAFF. For the CDR3, the DNA is TGTGCCAGCAGGGAGGGGCCCACTGAAGCTTTCTTT.

The chain carries TRBV10-3 and TRBJ2-7; D not certain. V lost 3 bases and J lost 6, with 12 bases in between. CDR3 length equals 13 residues. The germline gives CDR1 ENHRY, CDR2 SYGVKD. The CDR3 spells CAISESWGSEQYF. In DNA form, the CDR3 reads TGTGCCATCAGTGAAAGCTGGGGATCCGAGCAGTACTTC.

This clonotype was recorded at least ten times. The chain has TRBV4-2 and TRBJ2-1; no clear D. The V end lost 0 bases, the J end lost 1 base, and 13 bases lay between the germline ends. The CDR3 runs 17 residues. The germline gives CDR1 LGHNA, CDR2 YNFKEQ. The CDR3 DNA sequence: TGTGCCAGCAGCCAAGAATTATTCCGAGATTCCTACAATGAGCAGTTCTTC. It is translated as CASSQELFRDSYNEQFF.

The rearrangement links TRBV7-9 to TRBJ2-1; TRBD1 or TRBD2 may be the D gene (6 bases each). V lost 0 bases and J lost 2, with 11 bases in between. The CDR3 is 16 residues long. CDR1 and CDR2 from the germline V gene are SEHNR and FQNEAQ (reference sequence). CDR3 amino acids: CASSLANGGAYNEQFF. The CDR3 nucleotides read TGTGCCAGCAGCTTAGCGAACGGGGGCGCCTACAATGAGCAGTTCTTC. Complete variable domain (other parts from reference TRBV7-9 and TRBJ2-1): DTGVSQNPRHKITKRGQNVTFRCDPISEHNRLYWYRQTLGQGPEFLTYFQNEAQLEKSRLLSDRFSAERPKGSFSTLEIQRTEQGDSAMYLCASSLANGGAYNEQFFGPGTRLTVL.

The chain combines TRBV4-1 with TRBJ1-5; 7 nucleotides agree with TRBD1. The germline V gene has CDR1 MGHRA and CDR2 YSYEKL. V lost 0 bases and J lost 4; bases outside the gene matches: 0. This CDR3 is built from 14 residues. DNA of the CDR3: TGCGCCAGCAGCCAAGAGACAGGGAATCAGCCCCAGCATTTT. Protein: CASSQETGNQPQHF.

CDR3 in amino acids: CASLTSGVTDTQYF. CDR3 DNA: TGTGCCAGCTTGACATCGGGAGTCACAGATACGCAGTATTTT. This chain joins TRBV6-6 and TRBJ2-3; D possibly corresponds to TRBD2 (6 bases). The CDR3 has 14 residues. Germline CDR1 reads MNHNY; CDR2 reads SVGAGI (reference sequence). V lost 8 bases to trimming and J lost 2 bases, with 14 bases between them.

This chain links TRBV6-5 with TRBJ2-1, with no clear D. The ends were cut back, 8 bases at V and 5 bases at J, with 16 bases in the middle. CDR3 length equals 14 residues. Germline CDR1 is MNHEY and CDR2 is SVGAGI. The CDR3 sequence is CASGLTSHNNEQFF. CDR3 sequence (DNA): TGTGCCAGCGGCCTCACCTCCCACAACAATGAGCAGTTCTTC.

This clonotype has a handful of counts. CDR3: CASTSGGIYEQYF. The DNA for the CDR3 is TGTGCCAGCACTAGCGGGGGGATCTACGAGCAGTACTTC. The chain employs TRBV2 and TRBJ2-7; 11 bases line up with TRBD2. This CDR3 is 13 amino acids long. V lost 7 bases to trimming and J lost 3 bases; unmatched junction nucleotides: 2. Germline V gene data show CDR1 as SNHLY and CDR2 as FYNNEI.

This sequence joins TRBV5-1 and TRBJ2-7; D is perhaps TRBD1 (6 bases). TRBJ2-5 explains the end of the DNA better; the J call may be wrong. The CDR3 runs to 14 residues. Germline CDR1 SGHRS, CDR2 YFSETQ. The CDR3 DNA reads as TGCGCCAGCAGCTATGACAGGCCCCTTGGGACCCAGTACTTC. It codes for CASSYDRPLGTQYF.

This clonotype showed up just a few times. The rearrangement links TRBV12-3 or TRBV12-4 to TRBJ2-4, with 11 bases identical to TRBD2. This CDR3 is 17 amino acids long. V was pared by 5 bases and J by 2 bases, with 8 bases of the junction left unmatched. The CDR3 loop is CASSAVLAGVTKNIQYF. The CDR3, as DNA: TGTGCCAGCAGTGCAGTACTAGCGGGAGTAACCAAAAACATTCAGTACTTC.

This rearrangement joins TRBV5-1 to TRBJ2-7; D is unclear. The CDR3 covers 14 residues. Between the trimmed V and J ends, which lost 4 bases and 5 bases, there was a span of 16 bases. CDR1 and CDR2 from the germline V gene are SGHRS and YFSETQ. This CDR3 reads CASSVAIAVHEQYF. CDR3 in DNA: TGCGCCAGCAGCGTGGCGATCGCCGTCCACGAGCAGTACTTC.

The rearrangement uses TRBV21-1 and TRBJ1-5; TRBD1, as called in the table, went unchecked against the DNA. TRBV21-1 is a listed pseudogene. The CDR3 spans 16 residues. The DNA of the CDR3 is TGTGCCAGCAGCAAATTGGGGGACCTGCCAACTCAGCCCCAGCATTTT. This sequence encodes CASSKLGDLPTQPQHF.

The V gene is TRBV6-1, the J gene TRBJ2-7; D possibly corresponds to TRBD2 (6 bases). V was cut by 2 bases and J by 3 bases, with 14 bases left in between. Per the germline V gene, CDR1 is MNHNS and CDR2 is SASEGT. The CDR3 consists of 15 residues. The CDR3 here is CASSENTGGLYEQYF. CDR3 DNA: TGTGCCAGCAGTGAAAATACAGGAGGGCTCTACGAGCAGTACTTC.

The J gene is TRBJ2-7, the V gene TRBV7-2, with unresolved D. V lost 1 base, J lost 5 bases, and 9 bases lay in between. This CDR3 is built from 13 residues. Germline assignment: CDR1 SGHTA and CDR2 FQGNSA. The CDR3 region has the DNA TGTGCCAGCAGCTTAGTAGCTACCGACGAGCAGTACTTC. Encoded protein: CASSLVATDEQYF.

This chain connects TRBV6-5 to TRBJ1-5, with TRBD1 as a possible D gene (6 bases). CDR1 and CDR2 from the germline V gene are MNHEY and SVGAGI. Trimming left V 5 bases short and J 0 bases short, with 8 bases between. The CDR3 is made up of 14 amino acids. The chain's CDR3 is CASSTGISNQPQHF. The DNA for the CDR3 is TGTGCCAGCAGTACAGGGATTAGCAATCAGCCCCAGCATTTT.

The chain links TRBV28 to TRBJ2-3; 13 nucleotides align to TRBD2. The CDR3 has 18 amino acids. The J segment lost 4 bases and the V segment lost 5 bases, leaving 12 bases of the junction unmatched. The germline gives CDR1 MDHEN, CDR2 SYDVKM. The CDR3 reads CASSATSGRADPPDTQYF. Written as DNA, the CDR3 is TGTGCCAGCAGTGCCACTAGCGGGAGGGCCGATCCTCCAGATACGCAGTATTTT.

The V gene is TRBV27, the J gene TRBJ1-6, with D possibly TRBD1 on 5 matching bases. Germline V CDR1 and CDR2: MNHEY, SMNVEV (reference sequence). This CDR3 contains 15 residues. Trimming shortened V by 5 bases and J by 1 base, and 9 bases separated the two germline ends. The CDR3 reads CASSRGISYNSPLHF. In DNA, the CDR3 is TGTGCCAGCAGTCGGGGGATTTCCTATAATTCACCCCTCCACTTT.

This clonotype was seen only once. The chain employs TRBV3-1 and TRBJ1-2, with D possibly TRBD1 on 6 matching bases. The germline V gene encodes CDR1 LGHDT and CDR2 YNNKEL (reference sequence). Trimming stripped 8 bases from V and 2 bases from J, with 21 bases between. The CDR3 loop spans 16 amino acids. The CDR3: CASGPTPGQTNYGYTF. The DNA for the CDR3 is TGTGCCAGCGGCCCTACCCCCGGACAGACGAACTATGGCTACACCTTC.

As DNA, the CDR3 is TGTGCCAGCAGACCTCCACTTGGCCCCGGCTACACCTTC. Its protein product is CASRPPLGPGYTF. The chain combines TRBV12-3 or TRBV12-4 with TRBJ1-2, with D uncertain. This CDR3 has 13 residues. Trimming pared 6 bases from V and 8 bases from J, leaving 16 bases between.

The table lists this clonotype with many counts. The chain joins TRBV29-1 to TRBJ1-2; 9 nucleotides agree with TRBD1. V gave up 7 bases and J gave up 5 bases; unmatched junction bases: 8. The CDR3 extends over 13 amino acids. CDR1 is SQVTM, CDR2 ANQGSEA, per germline. The CDR3 here is CSGAMGQGYGYTF. CDR3 in DNA: TGCAGCGGCGCAATGGGACAGGGATATGGCTACACCTTC.

This clonotype has only a few counts. The V gene is TRBV29-1, the J gene TRBJ2-3; 10 bases are a match to TRBD2. V lost 6 bases, J lost 6 bases, and 6 bases stayed unmatched. Germline assignment: CDR1 SQVTM and CDR2 ANQGSEA. The CDR3 is 13 residues long. CDR3 sequence reads: CSVSGGVSDTQYF. CDR3 bases: TGCAGCGTGAGCGGGGGGGTGTCGGATACGCAGTATTTT.

This clonotype was detected a few times. This chain links TRBV7-6 with TRBJ1-6; D may be TRBD1 (5 bases). CDR1 is SGHVS, CDR2 FNYEAQ, per germline. Trimming stripped 2 bases from V and 7 bases from J, with 18 bases between. This CDR3 has 17 residues. CDR3: CASSLHQGLLRNSPLHF. Written as DNA, the CDR3 is TGTGCCAGCAGCTTACACCAGGGCTTATTGAGGAATTCACCCCTCCACTTT.

A few counts support this clonotype. The genes are TRBV11-1 and TRBJ2-1, with D tentatively TRBD2 (6 bases). Germline V gene lookup returns CDR1 SGHAT and CDR2 FQDESV (reference sequence). This CDR3 has 16 amino acids. The V end was cut by 5 bases, the J end by 1 base, with 15 bases between. The CDR3 sequence is CASSRGLTISYNEQFF. The CDR3, as DNA: TGTGCCAGCAGCCGGGGACTTACCATATCCTACAATGAGCAGTTCTTC.

This clonotype has at least ten counts. This rearrangement joins TRBV12-3 or TRBV12-4 to TRBJ1-2; perhaps TRBD1 as D (5 bases). The V end was cut by 8 bases, the J end by 4 bases, with 17 bases between. The CDR3 totals 14 residues. As DNA, the CDR3 is TGTGCCAGCGGGCTCCGGGACGGCCTCTATGGCTACACCTTC. It specifies CASGLRDGLYGYTF.

The chain couples TRBV9 to TRBJ2-7, with D perhaps matching TRBD2 (7 bases). CDR1 is SGDLS and CDR2 is YYNGEE in the germline V gene. The CDR3 runs to 15 residues. V gave up 4 bases and J gave up 0 bases, with 14 bases separating them. Here the CDR3 reads CASSPGDYISYEQYF. CDR3 sequence (DNA): TGTGCCAGCAGCCCAGGGGACTACATCTCCTACGAGCAGTACTTC.